Listed below are T cell receptor beta chains from one sample, sequenced in a study of T cells in Graves' hyperthyroidism and ophthalmopathy. TCRdb recomputed calls from the multiplex PCR reads with MiXCR, one row per CDR3 protein. Of some 440,000 distinct CDR3 sequences in the sample, 15% to 19% were seen once. Source material: blood. The receptors derive from a woman under 30 with Graves' hyperthyroidism. CDR3s include the opening cysteine and the closing phenylalanine or tryptophan. D genes are given only for firm matches. Clone size is shown for a subset of rows, as once, few, many or a class of expanded clone.

clone size | J gene | D gene | V gene | CDR3 DNA | CDR3 protein
many | TRBJ2-1 | . | TRBV27 | TGTGCCAGCAGTTTAGTACAGCGAAACAATGAGCAGTTCTTC | CASSLVQRNNEQFF
many | TRBJ2-7 | . | TRBV5-5 | TGTGCCAGCAGCTTGACGGGGGCGCGATACGAGCAGTACTTC | CASSLTGARYEQYF
many | TRBJ1-2 | . | TRBV28 | TGTGCCAGCAGTTTAGTTCGGGGAGGGGACGGCTACACCTTC | CASSLVRGGDGYTF
many | TRBJ1-5 | TRBD1 | TRBV28 | TGTGCCAGCAGCTATAGGACAGGGGTGGACAGCAATCAGCCCCAGCATTTT | CASSYRTGVDSNQPQHF
few | TRBJ1-2 | . | TRBV27 | TGTGCCAGCAGTCGGCAGCCAAACTATGGCTACACCTTC | CASSRQPNYGYTF
. | TRBJ2-1 | TRBD2 | TRBV6-1 | TGTGCCAGCACGTCGCTAGCGGGAGGCCACGAGAGCTCCTACAATGAGCAGTTCTTC | CASTSLAGGHESSYNEQFF
many | TRBJ1-2 | . | TRBV6-1 | TGTGCCAGCTGGTACGGGAATCCAGGGGAAGACTATGGCTACACCTTC | CASWYGNPGEDYGYTF
many | TRBJ2-7 | . | TRBV28 | TGTGCCAGCACCCCCCAGAGAGGTGTCCACGAGCAGTACTTC | CASTPQRGVHEQYF
many | TRBJ2-7 | . | TRBV20-1 | TGCAGTGCTAGAGGTACGGGACTGTCTGTATACGAGCAGTACTTC | CSARGTGLSVYEQYF
many | TRBJ2-1 | TRBD2 | TRBV5-4 | TGTGCCAGCAGCTTGCTAGCGGCCTCCTACAATGAGCAGTTCTTC | CASSLLAASYNEQFF
many | TRBJ2-1 | TRBD1 | TRBV7-2 | TGTGCCAGCAGCTACCCTACGCAGGGGGCTAGAACGGCCTACAATGAGCAGTTCTTC | CASSYPTQGARTAYNEQFF
. | TRBJ2-3 | TRBD1 | TRBV9 | TGTGCCAGCAGCGGACAGGGATCGGTTGGCACAGATACGCAGTATTTT | CASSGQGSVGTDTQYF
. | TRBJ1-2 | . | TRBV7-2 | TGTGCCAGCAGCCCCGGGGGGGGGGTCTATGGCTACACCTTC | CASSPGGGVYGYTF
few | TRBJ2-1 | TRBD1 | TRBV24-1 | TGTGCCACCAGTGTTGAGGGGGCGATTCTGGATGAGCAGTTCTTC | CATSVEGAILDEQFF
many | TRBJ2-7 | TRBD1 | TRBV28 | TGTGCCAGCAGTTTACCCCTAGGGACAGGGGCCCCAAAAAGCTCCTACGAGCAGTACTTC | CASSLPLGTGAPKSSYEQYF
few | TRBJ2-1 | . | TRBV9 | TGTGCCAGCAGCGTAGTCCCGGATCCTTACAATGAGCAGTTCTTC | CASSVVPDPYNEQFF
many | TRBJ2-2 | TRBD1 | TRBV3-1 | TGTGCCAGCAGCCAGGGACAGGTCTACACCGGGGAGCTGTTTTTT | CASSQGQVYTGELFF
few | TRBJ1-4 | . | TRBV5-1 | TGCGCCAGCAGCACAAGGACAGCAGAGGAAAAACTGTTTTTT | CASSTRTAEEKLFF
many | TRBJ1-2 | TRBD1 | TRBV12-3/TRBV12-4 | TGTGCCAGCAGTTTCGACAGGGGGTATGGCTACACCTTC | CASSFDRGYGYTF
many | TRBJ2-2 | TRBD2 | TRBV5-1 | TGCGCCAGCAGCTTGGGTTCCTTGCGGGGGAAAGACACCGGGGAGCTGTTTTTT | CASSLGSLRGKDTGELFF
. | TRBJ1-2 | . | TRBV5-1 | TGCGCCAGCAGCCAAAGCCTAAAGGCCGGTGGCTACACCTTC | CASSQSLKAGGYTF
many | TRBJ2-7 | TRBD1 | TRBV4-3 | TGCGCCAGCAGCCAAGTTCGTGGGACAGGGGGGTTAGAGCAGTACTTC | CASSQVRGTGGLEQYF
many | TRBJ2-1 | TRBD2 | TRBV11-2 | TGTGCCAGCAGCTTAGCAAGAGGTCTAGCGGGATTGAAGTCCTACAATGAGCAGTTCTTC | CASSLARGLAGLKSYNEQFF
. | TRBJ2-3 | . | TRBV7-9 | TGTGCCGGAACAACAGATACGCAGTATTTT | CAGTTDTQYF
. | TRBJ2-7 | TRBD1 | TRBV19 | TGTGCCAGTAGACTATCCGGACAGGGGAGCTCCTACGAGCAGTACTTC | CASRLSGQGSSYEQYF
many | TRBJ2-3 | TRBD2 | TRBV20-1 | TGCAGTGCTAGAGGGGGACTAGCGGGAGGGCCCCCAGATACGCAGTATTTT | CSARGGLAGGPPDTQYF
many | TRBJ2-7 | . | TRBV20-1 | TGCAGTGCTAGAGAGGCGACAAGCGAGCAGTACTTC | CSAREATSEQYF
many | TRBJ2-2 | TRBD1 | TRBV7-9 | TGTGCCAGCAGCCCCGGGACAGGGGAGGTCGGGGAGCTGTTTTTT | CASSPGTGEVGELFF
many | TRBJ1-1 | . | TRBV7-9 | TGTGCCAGCGCCCAGGGTTTAGGATCCCTAATGAGGGCTTTCTTT | CASAQGLGSLMRAFF
many | TRBJ1-4 | . | TRBV15 | TGTGCCACCAGCAGAGATCACAGGATAAATGAAAAACTGTTTTTT | CATSRDHRINEKLFF
. | TRBJ1-1 | TRBD1 | TRBV19 | TGTGCCAGTAGGGACAGGGGGCAAGGGAACACTGAAGCTTTCTTT | CASRDRGQGNTEAFF
few | TRBJ2-6 | . | TRBV29-1 | TGCAGCGTTGGGAGTTCACAAAGGGCTGGGGCCAACGTCCTGACTTTC | CSVGSSQRAGANVLTF
. | TRBJ1-4 | . | TRBV6-2/TRBV6-3 | TGTGCCAGCATCCGGACCCCAACTAATGAAAAACTGTTTTTT | CASIRTPTNEKLFF
. | TRBJ1-5 | . | TRBV28 | TGTGCCTGCAACAGGGACACCAATCAGCCCCAGCATTTT | CACNRDTNQPQHF
few | TRBJ1-2 | . | TRBV20-1 | TGCAGTGCTAGTGGGCAGGAAAGGGGCTATGGCTACACCTTC | CSASGQERGYGYTF
. | TRBJ2-1 | . | TRBV6-5 | TGTGCCAGCAGTTACCCTCCGGGCCAGTCTTTGGTTGGTGAGCAGTTCTTC | CASSYPPGQSLVGEQFF
. | TRBJ2-1 | . | TRBV19 | TGTGCCAGTAGTATAGTGGGTCCCTACAATGAGCAGTTCTTC | CASSIVGPYNEQFF
. | TRBJ2-2 | TRBD1 | TRBV4-3 | TGCGCCAGCAGCCAAGAATGGGGACAGGGGGGCACCGGGGAGCTGTTTTTT | CASSQEWGQGGTGELFF
many | TRBJ1-1 | . | TRBV27 | TGTGCCAGCAGTTTATCGTGGGGGAACACTGAAGCTTTCTTT | CASSLSWGNTEAFF
few | TRBJ2-2 | . | TRBV7-9 | TGTGCCAGCGACCGTGGGTCCGGGGAGCTGTTTTTT | CASDRGSGELFF
. | TRBJ1-4 | . | TRBV7-2 | TGTGCCAGCAGCCCTTCATATAATGAAAAACTGTTTTTT | CASSPSYNEKLFF
many | TRBJ2-7 | . | TRBV7-9 | TGTGCCAGCAGCTTTCCATCCGCCGGGGCTTACGAGCAGTACTTC | CASSFPSAGAYEQYF
. | TRBJ1-2 | . | TRBV6-5 | TGTGCCAGCAGTTACACTCGAGACAGCCATGGCTACACCTTC | CASSYTRDSHGYTF
many | TRBJ2-5 | TRBD2 | TRBV28 | TGTGCCAGCGTCATAGGGGCGCTAGCGGGCACCAAGGGGACCCAGTACTTC | CASVIGALAGTKGTQYF
many | TRBJ1-2 | . | TRBV2 | TGTGCCAGCAGTCGGGAGTTAGGCAACTATGGCTACACCTTC | CASSRELGNYGYTF
many | TRBJ2-3 | . | TRBV7-3 | TGTGCCAGCAGCCTTACCTCTAGCAGGGTCTCTGGAGATACGCAGTATTTT | CASSLTSSRVSGDTQYF
many | TRBJ2-7 | . | TRBV6-1 | TGTGCCAGCAGTTCACAAGGACTTCCCTCCGATCCCTACGAGCAGTACTTC | CASSSQGLPSDPYEQYF
many | TRBJ2-1 | TRBD1 | TRBV3-1 | TGTGCCAGCAGCCCTACCTGGACAGGGCTGTACAATGAGCAGTTCTTC | CASSPTWTGLYNEQFF
. | TRBJ2-1 | TRBD2 | TRBV13 | TGTGCCAGCAGCCGCGGGACTAGTGATGAGCAGTTCTTC | CASSRGTSDEQFF
few | TRBJ1-2 | TRBD1 | TRBV6-6 | TGTGCCAGCAGTTACGCTTATCAGGGGGACGAGTTAGCTAACTATGGCTACACCTTC | CASSYAYQGDELANYGYTF